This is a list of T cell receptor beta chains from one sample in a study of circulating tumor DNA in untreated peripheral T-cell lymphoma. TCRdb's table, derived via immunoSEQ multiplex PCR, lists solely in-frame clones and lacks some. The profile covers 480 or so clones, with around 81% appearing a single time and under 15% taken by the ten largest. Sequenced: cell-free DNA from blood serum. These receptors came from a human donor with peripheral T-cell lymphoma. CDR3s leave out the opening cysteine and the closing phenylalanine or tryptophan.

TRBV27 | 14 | ASSPRTSGVKETQY
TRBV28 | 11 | ASSWTDIYEQY
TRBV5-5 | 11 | ASSLDRGQTQY
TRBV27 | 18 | ASSSGTSGRPDISTDTQY
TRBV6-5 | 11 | ASRGTASYEQY
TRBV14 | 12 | ASSQESTLDTQY
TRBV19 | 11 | ATERTGTGELF
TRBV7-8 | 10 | ASSLESIRQF
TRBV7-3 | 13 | ASSLTKQGIGGYT
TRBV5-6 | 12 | ATQRGVINAGYT
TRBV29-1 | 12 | SVKQGATNTEAF
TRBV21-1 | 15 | ASSKVQGAFRDTEAF
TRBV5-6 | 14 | ASSLNALGHNSPLH
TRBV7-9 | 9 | ASSLAGGQF
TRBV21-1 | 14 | ASSGAVATLRTEAF
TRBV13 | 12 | ASSSGHTQETQY
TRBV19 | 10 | ATVVGYNEQF
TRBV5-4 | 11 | ASSLDRNYGYT
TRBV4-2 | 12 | ASSQGETNYGYT
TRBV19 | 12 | ASSLRARGTEAF
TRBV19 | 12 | ASSLPPSGRGQF
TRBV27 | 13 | ASSLGALSTDTQY
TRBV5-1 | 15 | ASSLDYRGSYNSPLH
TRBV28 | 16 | ASSFDSGGYSSYNEQF
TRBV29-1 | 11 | SVGTGDVYGYT
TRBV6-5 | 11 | ASSYSIGYEAF
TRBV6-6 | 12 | ASSYTDRDLEQY
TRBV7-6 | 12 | ASSGGLASYEQY
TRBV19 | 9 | ASSMMETQY
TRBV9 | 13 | ASSPSSGGTETQY
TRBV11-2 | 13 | ASLTAPSRANVLT
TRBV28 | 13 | ASIETGDSNQPQH